This T cell receptor beta chain was retrieved from a study of T cell changes during pregnancy in multiple sclerosis. Method: immunoSEQ multiplex PCR; TCRdb's copy keeps in-frame clones and lacks some. The data contain about 98,000 clones, around 90% of them singletons. Sequenced here: peripheral blood, sampled after pregnancy. The receptor comes from a female donor in good health, enrolled as a control in a pregnancy study.

The CDR3 DNA follows: TGTGCCAGCAGCGGGACTAGCGGGAGGGCCAGACAGGGTGAGCAGTTCTTC. Protein sequence: CASSGTSGRARQGEQFF. The V call is TRBV2, the J call TRBJ2-1; 16 bases fit TRBD2. The CDR3 length is 17 residues. Looked up from germline, CDR1 is SNHLY and CDR2 is FYNNEI. Trimming removed 6 bases from V and 9 bases from J; junction bases left unmatched: 11.